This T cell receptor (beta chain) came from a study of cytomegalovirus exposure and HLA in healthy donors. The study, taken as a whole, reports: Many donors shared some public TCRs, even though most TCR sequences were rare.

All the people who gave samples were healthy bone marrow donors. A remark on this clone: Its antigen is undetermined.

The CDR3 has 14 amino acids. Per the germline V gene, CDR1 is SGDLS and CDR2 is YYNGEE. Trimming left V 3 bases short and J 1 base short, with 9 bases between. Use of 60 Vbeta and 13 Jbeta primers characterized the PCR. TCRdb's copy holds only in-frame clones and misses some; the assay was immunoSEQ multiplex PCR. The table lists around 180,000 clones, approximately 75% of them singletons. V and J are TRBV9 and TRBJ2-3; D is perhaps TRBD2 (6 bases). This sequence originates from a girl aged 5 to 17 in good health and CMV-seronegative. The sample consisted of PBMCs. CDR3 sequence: CASSDGGRTDTQYF. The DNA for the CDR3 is TGTGCCAGCAGCGACGGGGGTCGCACAGATACGCAGTATTTT.